This T cell receptor beta chain was found in a study of T cell repertoires in cytomegalovirus infection. Overall study: The authors used CMV epitopes that were HLA-C-restricted (recently identified) and HLA-B-restricted (well studied). CMV infection plus the matching HLA type was flagged by public TCR beta signatures.

Trimming took off 1 base at V and 0 bases at J, with 9 bases between the two ends. Germline V lookup: CDR1 DFQATT, CDR2 SNEGSKA (reference sequence). The CDR3 runs 15 residues. Study findings and constraints: Across the ex vivo response, the dominant clonotypes were HLA-C-restricted CMV-specific TCR beta clonotypes.

This clonotype was picked up many times. As yet, its antigen is unknown. MiXCR was run by TCRdb on the reads, yielding one entry per CDR3 protein. The table shows 900,000 to 950,000 distinct CDR3 sequences, with 25% to 40% occurring only once. The rearrangement uses TRBV20-1 and TRBJ1-4; D might be TRBD1 (5 bases). This receptor was obtained from a human donor in good health (CMV status not recorded). Some clones in this sample may be carry-over from other donors' samples. The specimen comprised cultured CD8+ T cells from PBMCs, sampled from culture after CMV antigen stimulation. CDR3 DNA: TGCAGTGCTAGAGTAGGGGAGTCAACTAATGAAAAACTGTTTTTT. Its translation is CSARVGESTNEKLFF.